Listed below are T cell receptor beta chains from one sample, sequenced in a study of cytomegalovirus exposure and HLA in healthy donors. Some clones are missing from TCRdb's copy, which holds only in-frame ones; the method was immunoSEQ multiplex PCR. This repertoire shows over 150,000 clones, over 65% found once; its top ten account for roughly 3%. Sequenced sample: PBMCs. The origin of the receptors is a young woman in good health and CMV-seronegative. The CDR3 runs from the conserved cysteine through the conserved F or W. The order of the fields is clone size, J gene, V gene, CDR3 protein. The size entry is marked missing in some rows and otherwise reads once, few, many or a size class.

NA TRBJ1-1 TRBV7-9 CASSLIDKDTEAFF
NA NA TRBV4-2 CASSQGAGRYYEQYF
once TRBJ2-6 TRBV10-3 CATTGTAGANVLTF
NA TRBJ1-1 TRBV27 CASSLEGVTEAFF
NA TRBJ2-1 TRBV9 CASSVAGLNEQFF
few TRBJ2-3 TRBV5-4 CASSSTSGVTDTQYF
few TRBJ2-1 TRBV7-8 CASSFRRGGGDEQFF
NA TRBJ2-7 TRBV28 CASSPGTGNEQYF
NA TRBJ2-1 TRBV5-5 CASSLTSGAMGNEQFF
few TRBJ1-2 TRBV7-9 CASSLSTGVRGYTF
NA TRBJ1-2 TRBV30 CAFLTPGQFYGYTF
NA TRBJ1-3 TRBV5-4 CASSPDRSTIYF
NA TRBJ1-2 TRBV19 CASRDREFGGYTF
NA TRBJ1-1 TRBV19 CASSSGYTEAFF
NA TRBJ1-2 TRBV15 CATSAGQSNYGYTF
NA TRBJ1-1 TRBV27 CASSLGLGTEAFF
NA TRBJ2-5 TRBV27 CASSPGTSGGAGETQYF
NA TRBJ2-5 TRBV7-9 CSSSLAGSAGTQYF
few TRBJ1-1 TRBV7-9 CSSSQYPPEAFF
NA TRBJ1-6 TRBV19 CASSSYEHGDYSPLHF
NA TRBJ1-1 TRBV6-1 CASSGGQGRAMNTEAFF
NA TRBJ2-3 TRBV5-4 CASSFQGDRTDTQYF
few TRBJ1-1 TRBV10-2 CASSESTGSEAFF
NA TRBJ1-6 TRBV7-3 CASSLRQNSPLHF
NA TRBJ1-5 TRBV6-5 CASSHDRAGQPQHF
NA TRBJ1-5 TRBV6-6 CASSYAAHQPQHF
once NA TRBV2 CASTLIGQGPYEQYF
NA TRBJ2-4 TRBV7-9 CASSSGERIQYF
NA TRBJ2-2 TRBV27 CASSYGGRSPGELFF
NA TRBJ2-7 TRBV28 CASRAPGLAGGAAYEQYF
few TRBJ2-1 TRBV10-1 CASSVPGMAYNEQFF
NA TRBJ2-7 TRBV7-9 CASSLGFSEQYF
few TRBJ1-1 TRBV6-5 CASSHLGETEAFF
NA TRBJ1-2 TRBV4-1 CASSPGTGESYGYTF
NA TRBJ2-1 TRBV4-2 CASSRDSSYNEQFF
NA TRBJ1-3 TRBV28 CASIGGRGNTIYF
NA TRBJ2-7 TRBV7-8 CASGRLARYEQYF
NA TRBJ1-1 TRBV27 CASSFWDRVSTEAFF
NA TRBJ1-6 TRBV2 CASSTDYNSPLHF
few TRBJ2-3 TRBV7-9 CASSSIAGEEPDTQYF
NA TRBJ2-2 TRBV30 CAWSVREVRVHGELFF